The entry below gives a single TCR beta chain sequence along with its context. Researchers ran the PCR with 60 Vbeta and 13 Jbeta primers. TCRdb's table, derived via immunoSEQ multiplex PCR, lists solely in-frame clones and lacks some. Of roughly 120,000 clones in the sample, more than 65% were seen once. The record originates from a study of cytomegalovirus exposure and HLA in healthy donors. The ends lost 5 bases at V and 9 bases at J; junction bases unmatched: 6. The length of the CDR3 is 12 residues. The germline CDR1 and CDR2 sequences are MNHNY and SVGAGI (reference sequence). The clonotype originates from a woman aged 35 to 49 in good health and CMV-seropositive. The sequenced sample consisted of PBMCs. The rearrangement joins TRBV6-6 to TRBJ1-1, with TRBD1 matching 7 bases. CDR3 sequence (DNA): TGTGCCAGCAGTCCGACGGACAGGCAAGCTTTCTTT. This codes for CASSPTDRQAFF.